The sequence of this T cell receptor beta chain was determined in a study of T-cell reconstitution after alpha-beta-depleted transplantation in children. Study results and caveats: Alpha-beta T cells present about two months after transplant were reported to originate from several hundred expanded graft clones. Recipient T cells and thymic progenitors that survived gave rise to the high TCRbeta diversity observed at day 60 in some patients. Counts and diversity of T cells one year after transplant came mostly from newly produced T cells.

This clonotype was observed a few times. Antigen specificity is unknown. Unique molecular identifiers were built into the TCRbeta library. TCRdb redid the calling of the PCR reads with MiXCR, one entry per CDR3 protein. The sample lists 540,000 or so distinct CDR3 sequences; approximately 22% were seen once. CDR3 length: 14 residues. This TCR was recovered from a boy under two years old who had a stem cell transplant for acute myeloid leukemia, so the T cells may come from the graft donor. This specimen consisted of PBMCs, mostly from graft donor cells, obtained 360 days after TCRalphabeta/CD19-depleted stem cell transplant. The chain carries TRBV21-1 and TRBJ2-7. TRBV21-1 represents a pseudogene. Written as DNA, the CDR3 is TGTGCCAGCAGCGGCATCCTCGGGCCCTACGAGCAGTACGTC. This codes for CASSGILGPYEQYV.